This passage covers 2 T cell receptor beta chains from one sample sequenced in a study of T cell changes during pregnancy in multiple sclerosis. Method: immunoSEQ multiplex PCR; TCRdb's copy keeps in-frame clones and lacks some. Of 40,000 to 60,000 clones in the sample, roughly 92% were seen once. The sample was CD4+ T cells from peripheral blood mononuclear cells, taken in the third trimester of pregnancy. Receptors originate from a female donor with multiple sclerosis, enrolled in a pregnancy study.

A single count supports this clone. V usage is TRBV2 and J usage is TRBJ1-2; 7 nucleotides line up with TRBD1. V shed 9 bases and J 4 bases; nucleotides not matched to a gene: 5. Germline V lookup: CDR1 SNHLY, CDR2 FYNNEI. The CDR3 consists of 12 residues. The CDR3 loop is CASQGDGYGYTF. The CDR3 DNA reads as TGTGCCAGTCAGGGGGACGGCTATGGCTACACCTTC.

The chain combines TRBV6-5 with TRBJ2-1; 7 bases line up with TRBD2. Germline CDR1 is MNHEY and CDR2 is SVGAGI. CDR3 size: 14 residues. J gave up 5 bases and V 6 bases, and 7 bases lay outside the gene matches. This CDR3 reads CASRDPGLHNEQFF. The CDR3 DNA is TGTGCCAGCAGAGATCCGGGACTACACAATGAGCAGTTCTTC.